One T cell receptor (beta chain) is described in this entry. One end of the junction varies from germline; a read error may be responsible. The CDR3 extends over 13 amino acids. Germline V gives CDR1 MGHRA, CDR2 YSYEKL. The data derive from a study of tumor and adjacent non-tumor tissue in lung cancer. The template was RNA from unsorted bulk tissue. This non-tumor lung sample came from over 3 cm beyond the tumor edge. Three rounds of nested PCR, following a modified ARM-PCR protocol, produced the TCRbeta library. TCRdb used MiXCR to reprocess the multiplex PCR reads, holding one entry per CDR3 protein. This table holds 98,000 or so distinct CDR3 sequences, roughly 78% found once.

Sequencing used distant non-tumor lung tissue. The sequence was collected from a man in his 60s with small cell lung cancer. The chain combines TRBV4-1 with TRBJ1-5, with a tentative D call TRBD1 (6 bases). The CDR3 sequence: CAGSQGMSRPQRF. The CDR3 DNA reads as TGCGCCGGCAGCCAGGGGATGTCTCGGCCCCAGCGTTTT.